This T cell receptor (beta chain) was recorded in a study of CD8+ T cells in alopecia areata. Treatment reported: oral pan-JAK inhibitor, 5-10 mg twice daily. The sequencing template was cDNA reverse transcribed from extracted RNA. The data were produced by immunoSEQ multiplex PCR, yet TCRdb's version contains in-frame clones alone and is incomplete. The repertoire consists of about 300,000 clones, with 55% to 70% occurring once and the leading ten covering over 1.5%. The source is a human donor with alopecia areata. The sample in question was CD4+ T cells sorted from blood, obtained at week 24, from a patient treated with tofacitinib.

CDR3 bases: TGTGCCAGCTTAGCCCCAGGACAGGGGGAATACTACACCTTC. This encodes CASLAPGQGEYYTF. The V gene is TRBV28, the J gene TRBJ1-2; 10 bases are a match to TRBD1. CDR3 length: 14 residues. V shed 8 bases, J shed 10 bases, and the junction held 13 bases outside the gene matches. From germline, CDR1 is MDHEN and CDR2 SYDVKM.